These 23 T cell receptor beta chains originate from one sample sequenced in a study of CD8+ T cells in alopecia areata. Sequencing used cDNA as its template, made by extracting RNA and reverse transcribing it. The protocol was immunoSEQ multiplex PCR, while the TCRdb copy is restricted to in-frame clones and leaves out a portion. The sample is made up of more than 250,000 clones, none counted only once. Researchers sorted pooled cutaneous lymph node cells on the basis of CD4, CD8alpha, NKG2D, NKG2ACE and other markers. Source material: CD4+ T cells sorted from a lymph node. These receptor sequences come from a C3H/HeJ mouse with alopecia areata. For this strain, the MHC haplotype corresponds to H2-k.

This clone was recorded at least ten times. Mouse names are used for the genes. The CDR3 goes on 4 residues after the read ends, and that part is filled in from the germline J gene. V gene TRBV17 combines with J gene TRBJ2-3, with 9 bases identical to TRBD1. Germline V CDR1 and CDR2: MNHDT, YYDKIL. V shed 3 bases and J 0 bases; nucleotides not matched to a gene: 1. The CDR3 loop spans 15 amino acids. The DNA read from the CDR3 is TGTGCTAGCAGTAGTGGACAGGGGAGTGCAGAA. Protein product: CASSSGQGSAE. The CDR3 reads in full as CASSSGQGSAETLYF.

About this clone itself: Germline and genes: mouse. The read ends 4 residues before the CDR3 terminus; that terminus is restored from the germline J gene. The J gene is TRBJ2-1, the V gene TRBV19; 10 nucleotides line up with TRBD2. Germline V gene lookup returns CDR1 FNHDT and CDR2 SITEND (reference sequence). After removal of 2 bases from V and 1 base from J, the junction contained 3 bases not matched to a gene. The CDR3 covers 16 residues. CDR3 DNA (partial): TGTGCCAGCAGTATGGGACTGGGGTTAAACTATGCT. Its protein product is CASSMGLGLNYA. The complete CDR3 protein is CASSMGLGLNYAEQFF.

This clone has more than one count but fewer than ten. All gene names here are mouse names. The CDR3 is cut off 4 residues early in the read; its end comes from the germline J gene. V usage is TRBV5 and J usage is TRBJ2-7, with 8 bases that match TRBD1. The CDR3 sequence is 14 residues long. CDR1 is LGHNA and CDR2 is YNLKQL in the germline V gene (reference sequence). The CDR3 bases that were read are TGTGCCAGCAGCCAAGGGACAGGGAAGTAT. It yields the protein CASSQGTGKY. The complete CDR3 protein is CASSQGTGKYEQYF.

This clone has a handful of counts. Mouse gene names apply. The CDR3 end falls 4 residues outside the read, so it is completed with the germline J gene. The chain recombines TRBV13-3 with TRBJ1-2; TRBD1 matches at 9 bases. The germline V gene has CDR1 NNHDY and CDR2 SYVADS. The CDR3 extends over 15 amino acids. V dropped 3 bases and J dropped 2; count of bases not matched to a gene: 5. The part of the CDR3 DNA that was read is TGTGCCAGCAGTGGTCGCGGGACAGGGAACTCC. Protein product: CASSGRGTGNS. The whole CDR3 sequence is CASSGRGTGNSDYTF.

In the case of this clone: Here the gene names and germline are mouse. Partial CDR3 DNA: TGCACCTGCAGTGCAGATCTGGGGGGGCTGGGTGCAGAA. It yields the protein CTCSADLGGLGAE. Given in full, the CDR3 is CTCSADLGGLGAETLYF. V and J are TRBV1 and TRBJ2-3, with TRBD2 matching 10 bases. Read data end 4 residues before the CDR3 end; the end is taken from the germline J gene. V was pared by 0 bases and J by 1 base, with 4 bases of the junction left unmatched. The CDR3 sequence is 17 residues long. Per germline, CDR1 NSQYPW and CDR2 LRSPGD (reference sequence).

This clone was detected a few times. The genes and germline here are from mouse. The read ends 4 residues shy of where the CDR3 ends; the end is completed using the germline J gene. The same CDR3 is also encoded by other DNA sequences in this sample. The V gene is TRBV1, the J gene TRBJ2-3; TRBD1 is a possible D gene (7 bases). The V gene lost 6 bases and the J gene lost 3 bases, with 10 bases spanning the gap. The CDR3 extends over 13 amino acids. Germline V gene sequence: CDR1 NSQYPW, CDR2 LRSPGD (reference sequence). CDR3 in amino acids: CTCRQGGAETLYF. Incomplete CDR3 DNA: TGCACCTGCAGGCAGGGGGGAGCAGAA.

With respect to this clone: Gene names and germline match the mouse. The CDR3 goes on 4 residues after the read ends, and that part is filled in from the germline J gene. The chain carries TRBV1 and TRBJ2-2, with TRBD2 identical over 11 bases. Per the germline V gene, CDR1 is NSQYPW and CDR2 is LRSPGD (reference sequence). V was pared by 5 bases and J by 0 bases, with 5 bases of the junction left unmatched. This CDR3 spans 17 amino acids. Here the CDR3 reads CTCSSRLGGSNTGQLYF. The sequenced part of the CDR3 DNA is TGCACCTGCAGTTCCCGACTGGGGGGGTCAAACACCGGG.

This clone was found a few times. Gene labels here are mouse ones. The read finishes 4 residues shy of the CDR3 end, and the germline J gene is used to complete it. The chain has TRBV13-1 and TRBJ2-4; TRBD1 is a possible D gene (6 bases). Germline values: CDR1 NSHNY, CDR2 SYGAGN. Trimming shortened V by 5 bases and J by 2 bases, and 9 bases separated the two germline ends. CDR3 length: 13 residues. CDR3 bases read: TGTGCCAGCAGCCCGGGACATCAAAAC. Amino acids: CASSPGHQN. The CDR3 as a whole reads CASSPGHQNTLYF.

This clone occurred a few times. The gene names given are mouse names. From the germline J gene comes the end of the CDR3, since the read stops 4 residues before it. Other DNA sequences in the sample encode the same CDR3. The chain has TRBV13-1 and TRBJ2-3, with TRBD1 identical over 7 bases. This CDR3 is built from 13 residues. Germline CDR1 NSHNY, CDR2 SYGAGN. The J segment lost 3 bases and the V segment lost 3 bases, leaving 1 base of the junction unmatched. The CDR3 reads CASSVQGAETLYF. CDR3 DNA (partial): TGTGCCAGCAGTGTACAGGGGGCAGAA.

As regards this clone: The genes and germline here are from mouse. The CDR3 end lies 4 residues beyond the end of the read and is filled in from the germline J gene. Other DNA sequences in this sample translate to the same CDR3. The V and J genes are TRBV13-1 and TRBJ2-5; a weak D match, TRBD2 (5 bases). Per the germline V gene, CDR1 is NSHNY and CDR2 is SYGAGN. V lost 1 base and J lost 2, with 8 bases in between. The CDR3 consists of 14 residues. The sequenced part of the CDR3 DNA is TGTGCCAGCAGTGATAGCCTGGGCCAAGAC. Translation gives CASSDSLGQD. The full CDR3 sequence reads CASSDSLGQDTQYF.

In regard to this clone: The gene names given are mouse names. The missing CDR3 end, 4 residues past where the read stops, is filled in from the germline J gene. V gene TRBV31 combines with J gene TRBJ1-2; D is possibly TRBD1 (6 bases). Germline CDR1 is GKSSPN and CDR2 is SITVG. The CDR3 covers 14 residues. The chain's CDR3 is CAWSLGGAMSDYTF. Incomplete CDR3 DNA: TGTGCCTGGAGTCTAGGGGGGGCTATGTCC.

On this clone itself: All gene names here are mouse names. The read terminates 4 residues before the CDR3 end, so the remaining end is supplied by the germline J gene. The same CDR3 also results from other DNA sequences found in this sample. The V and J genes are TRBV14 and TRBJ2-5; 9 positions match TRBD1. This CDR3 spans 13 amino acids. Germline V gene lookup returns CDR1 SGHDT and CDR2 FRDEAV. The CDR3 DNA, read in part, is TGTGCCAGCAGCCGGACAGGGGAAGAC. This encodes CASSRTGED. The CDR3, in full, reads CASSRTGEDTQYF.

This clone has only a few counts. Gene names refer to mouse genes. The CDR3 extends 4 residues past the end of the read, so its final part is completed from the germline J gene. J is TRBJ2-7 and V is TRBV13-3; 8 bases are a match to TRBD1. Germline V gene sequence: CDR1 NNHDY, CDR2 SYVADS. This CDR3 comprises 14 residues. Trimming cost V 4 bases and J 3 bases; bases outside gene matches: 6. This CDR3 is CASSYPGQGYEQYF. The sequenced CDR3 bases are TGTGCCAGCAGTTATCCCGGACAGGGCTAT.

This clone came up a few times. The gene names here belong to mouse. Read sequence stops 4 residues before the CDR3 end, and the germline J gene provides the missing end. Distinct nucleotide sequences in the sample also encode this CDR3. The genes are TRBV31 and TRBJ2-2; D is possibly TRBD1 (5 bases). V was pared by 3 bases and J by 2 bases, with 7 bases between. This CDR3 is 13 amino acids long. Germline V lookup: CDR1 GKSSPN, CDR2 SITVG. The CDR3 is CAWSPGNTGQLYF. The sequenced part of the CDR3 DNA is TGTGCCTGGAGCCCAGGGAACACCGGG.

As to this clone: Mouse germline and gene names are used. The read ends 4 residues shy of where the CDR3 ends; the end is completed using the germline J gene. This rearrangement joins TRBV13-2 to TRBJ1-2; 10 nucleotides match TRBD1. J gave up 0 bases and V 9 bases, and 2 bases lay outside the gene matches. The CDR3 spans 13 residues. Germline CDR1 reads NNHNN; CDR2 reads SYGAGS (reference sequence). CDR3 sequence: CATDRGTNSDYTF. Partial CDR3 DNA: TGTGCCACGGACAGGGGGACAAACTCC.

This clone was picked up a small number of times. Germline and genes: mouse. The CDR3 is cut off 4 residues early in the read; its end comes from the germline J gene. This chain uses TRBV13-2 with TRBJ2-3; tentative D call: TRBD1 (6 bases). The V gene lost 4 bases and the J gene lost 0 bases, with 9 bases spanning the gap. The CDR3 is 14 amino acids. Looked up from germline, CDR1 is NNHNN and CDR2 is SYGAGS (reference sequence). The CDR3 DNA, read in part, is TGTGCCAGCGGTCCCAGGGGTAGTGCAGAA. Residues: CASGPRGSAE. Given in full, the CDR3 is CASGPRGSAETLYF.

Comments on this clone: The gene names given are mouse names. The missing CDR3 end, 4 residues past where the read stops, is filled in from the germline J gene. The chain is built from TRBV13-1 and TRBJ2-3; TRBD2 matches 10 bases. The CDR3 contains 16 residues. V lost 6 bases to trimming and J lost 0 bases; unmatched junction nucleotides: 7. CDR1 and CDR2 from the germline V gene are NSHNY and SYGAGN. CDR3 bases read: TGTGCCAGCACCCTGGGGGGGCCCTTTAGTGCAGAA. Residues: CASTLGGPFSAE. The CDR3 reads in full as CASTLGGPFSAETLYF.

On this clone: The gene names here belong to mouse. The read ends 4 residues before the CDR3 terminus; that terminus is restored from the germline J gene. The V call is TRBV5, the J call TRBJ2-5, with 9 bases identical to TRBD1. Germline CDR1 LGHNA, CDR2 YNLKQL (reference sequence). This CDR3 has 17 residues. The junction had 10 bases not matched to a gene; V was cut back by 4 bases and J by 2 bases. Incomplete CDR3 DNA: TGTGCCAGCAGCCCCCGGGACAGGGAGTATGCCCAAGAC. Translating it yields CASSPRDREYAQD. The whole CDR3 is CASSPRDREYAQDTQYF.

In regard to this clone: The gene names here belong to mouse. The read ends 4 residues before the CDR3 terminus; that terminus is restored from the germline J gene. The rearrangement uses TRBV13-1 and TRBJ1-2; D not resolved. CDR3 length: 12 residues. V lost 3 bases, J lost 4 bases, and 7 bases lay in between. The germline CDR1 and CDR2 sequences are NSHNY and SYGAGN. The CDR3 bases that were read are TGTGCCAGCAGTGTCTGGGGCTCC. Its protein product is CASSVWGS. The full CDR3 reads CASSVWGSDYTF.

Notes on this clone: Gene names are the mouse ones. Read data end 4 residues before the CDR3 end; the end is taken from the germline J gene. The chain employs TRBV13-2 and TRBJ1-2; 8 bases map to TRBD1. The CDR3 extends over 15 amino acids. Per germline, CDR1 NNHNN and CDR2 SYGAGS (reference sequence). This chain's CDR3 is CASGDAGQAGSDYTF. The covered CDR3 bases are TGTGCCAGCGGTGATGCGGGACAGGCAGGATCC.

This clone has just a few counts. The gene names here belong to mouse. Read coverage stops 4 residues before the CDR3 terminus; the germline J gene supplies the remainder. This sequence joins TRBV17 and TRBJ2-2; 8 bases agree with TRBD1. Germline CDR1 is MNHDT and CDR2 is YYDKIL. With V trimmed by 0 bases and J by 4 bases, 1 base remained unmatched. CDR3 length equals 15 residues. The CDR3 sequence: CASSREGQVTGQLYF. The part of the CDR3 DNA that was read is TGTGCTAGCAGTAGAGAGGGACAGGTCACCGGG. The full variable domain, rest sourced from reference TRBV17 and TRBJ2-2, is DTTVKQNPRYKLARVGKPVNLICSQTMNHDTMYWYQKKPNQAPKLLLFYYDKILNREADTFEKFQSSRPNNSFCSLYIGSAGLEYSAMYLCASSREGQVTGQLYFGEGSKLTVL.

There are a few counts of this clone. Germline and genes: mouse. The DNA ends 4 residues before the CDR3 does, and the rest of the CDR3 is filled in from the germline J gene. The same CDR3 can be traced to other DNA sequences in this sample. The rearrangement uses TRBV13-3 and TRBJ2-2, with 8 positions matching TRBD1. The CDR3 is made up of 14 amino acids. Germline V gene data show CDR1 as NNHDY and CDR2 as SYVADS. Losses at the gene ends were 2 bases for V and 4 bases for J; bases not matched to a gene: 1. The covered CDR3 bases are TGTGCCAGCAGTGAAACAGGGGGCACCGGG. Protein: CASSETGGTG. The whole CDR3 protein is CASSETGGTGQLYF.

This clone was picked up a small number of times. Gene and germline names: mouse. Coverage ceases 4 residues before the CDR3 finishes, and the germline J gene fills in the end. The chain employs TRBV19 and TRBJ2-5; perhaps TRBD1 as D (6 bases). Germline loops: CDR1 FNHDT, CDR2 SITEND (reference sequence). The CDR3 is 13 residues long. The sequenced part of the CDR3 DNA is TGTGCCAGCACCAGCCAGGGGAGAGAC. Translated: CASTSQGRD. The whole CDR3 region reads CASTSQGRDTQYF.